This T cell receptor beta chain was observed in a study of blood T cell repertoires in COVID-19. Study as a whole: Samples taken during acute and convalescent COVID-19 were collected in the United States, Italy and Spain.

In the source study's methods: Amplifying reference gene primers gave estimates of nucleated cell counts. Libraries were prepared by immunoSEQ multiplex PCR; TCRdb keeps only in-frame clonotypes and omits some of them. Clonal size and the V and J genes are those of that table, whereas D and trimming came from the DNA. The sample lists approximately 280,000 clones; about 93% were seen once. Patients in Seattle were enrolled during active infection, then followed longitudinally. CDR1 SNHLY and CDR2 FYNNEI come from the germline V gene. CDR3 length: 14 amino acids. Between the trimmed V and J ends, which lost 6 bases and 0 bases, there was a span of 9 bases.

The receptor comes from a woman aged 30 to 39 with COVID-19, enrolled during active disease. V usage is TRBV2 and J usage is TRBJ2-1; a possible D gene is TRBD2 (6 bases). Sequenced sample: peripheral blood. CDR3 sequence (DNA): TGTGCCAGCAGCCGGGACTTCTCCTACAATGAGCAGTTCTTC. Amino acid sequence: CASSRDFSYNEQFF.